The sequence of this TCR beta chain was determined in a study of blood T cell repertoires in COVID-19. For the study at large: PBMCs, B-cell-depleted T cells, or T cells provided the cDNA or gDNA that made up the material.

In assigning cohorts, the study relied on participant-reported clinical history. Recovered Cohort 3 donors showed two negative PCRs, clearance, or symptom resolution. How the authors handled the data: By means of reference gene primer amplification, nucleated cell counts were estimated. TCRdb keeps only in-frame clones here, not all; method: immunoSEQ multiplex PCR. The DNA gave D and trimming, while V, J and clone size come from that table. The sample holds hundreds of thousands of clones, 70% to 90% seen once. Sequencing used PBMCs or T cells enriched from blood (not recorded which). This TCR derives from a woman between 45 and 60 years old who had recovered from COVID-19.

The CDR3 here is CASSQVSGAINYGYTF. CDR3 in DNA: TGTGCCAGCAGCCAAGTCTCAGGGGCGATTAACTATGGCTACACCTTC. The V and J genes are TRBV4-2 and TRBJ1-2, with D possibly being TRBD1 (6 bases). The CDR3 contains 16 residues. Per germline, CDR1 LGHNA and CDR2 YNFKEQ. V lost 1 base to trimming and J lost 1 base, with 13 bases between them.